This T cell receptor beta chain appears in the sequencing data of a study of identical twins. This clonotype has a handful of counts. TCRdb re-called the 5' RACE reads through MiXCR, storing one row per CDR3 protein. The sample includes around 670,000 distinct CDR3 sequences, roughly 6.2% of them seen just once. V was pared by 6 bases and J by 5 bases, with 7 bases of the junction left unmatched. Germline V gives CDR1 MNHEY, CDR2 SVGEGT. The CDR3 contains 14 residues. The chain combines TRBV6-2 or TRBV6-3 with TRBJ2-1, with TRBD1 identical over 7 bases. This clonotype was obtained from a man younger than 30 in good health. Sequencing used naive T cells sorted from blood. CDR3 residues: CASRNQGVDNEQFF. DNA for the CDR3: TGTGCCAGCAGAAACCAGGGGGTTGACAATGAGCAGTTCTTC.